Listed below are T cell receptor beta chains from one sample, sequenced in a study of blood T cell repertoires in COVID-19. Assay: immunoSEQ multiplex PCR; the TCRdb copy retains only in-frame clones and omits some. The sample lists around 63,000 clones; 85% to 90% were seen once. Sequenced material: peripheral blood. Source of these receptors: an elderly woman with active COVID-19. Both conserved end residues are part of each CDR3. A D gene is named only where the DNA matches it firmly. The size field is filled for only some rows; it gives once, few, many or a size class.

V	size	D	length	J	CDR3	DNA
TRBV5-6	NA	NA	15	TRBJ1-6	CASSLIARGNSPLHF	TGTGCCAGCAGCTTGATCGCGCGGGGGAATTCACCCCTCCACTTT
TRBV28	NA	NA	16	TRBJ1-3	CASTYGGFNSGNTIYF	TGTGCCAGCACCTACGGGGGTTTTAACTCTGGAAACACCATATATTTT
TRBV7-2	NA	NA	14	TRBJ1-6	CASSLGGTYSPLHF	TGTGCCAGCAGCTTAGGGGGCACGTATTCACCCCTCCACTTT
TRBV29-1	NA	TRBD2	15	TRBJ2-1	CSYKEVAGGWDEQFF	TGCAGCTACAAAGAGGTAGCGGGGGGCTGGGATGAGCAGTTCTTC
TRBV6-2/TRBV6-3	NA	TRBD2	16	TRBJ2-3	CASSYSGRGNTDTQYF	TGTGCCAGCAGTTACTCGGGGCGGGGGAACACAGATACGCAGTATTTT
TRBV4-1	NA	TRBD1	17	TRBJ2-5	CASSQQIGDRGTETQYF	TGCGCCAGCAGCCAACAAATAGGGGACAGGGGAACCGAGACCCAGTACTTC
TRBV5-1	NA	TRBD2	16	TRBJ2-1	CASSLGGTSAYNEQFF	TGCGCCAGCAGCTTGGGGGGGACTAGCGCCTACAATGAGCAGTTCTTC
TRBV28	NA	NA	12	TRBJ1-2	CASSSGNYGYTF	TGTGCCAGCAGTTCAGGGAACTATGGCTACACCTTC
TRBV7-9	few	NA	9	TRBJ1-1	CASSLPAFF	TGTGCCAGCAGCTTACCTGCTTTCTTT
TRBV5-1	NA	TRBD1	15	TRBJ1-3	CASSLQGAPGNTIYF	TGCGCCAGCAGCTTGCAGGGGGCGCCCGGAAACACCATATATTTT
TRBV19	NA	NA	13	TRBJ1-2	CASRRKTDYGYTF	TGTGCCAGTAGACGTAAGACAGACTATGGCTACACCTTC
TRBV10-3	NA	TRBD2	20	TRBJ2-5	CAISHARQRLAGLSGETQYF	TGTGCCATCAGCCACGCGCGACAGAGACTAGCGGGACTTTCGGGAGAGACCCAGTACTTC
TRBV4-3	NA	NA	16	TRBJ2-2	CASSQAGTRNTGELFF	TGCGCCAGCAGCCAAGCGGGAACGCGGAACACCGGGGAGCTGTTTTTT
TRBV5-1	NA	NA	16	TRBJ2-2	CASQRQGGVRTGELFF	TGCGCCAGCCAACGGCAGGGGGGAGTGCGAACCGGGGAGCTGTTTTTT
TRBV7-2	NA	NA	13	TRBJ2-1	CASSLGRDNEQFF	TGTGCCAGCAGCTTAGGCAGGGACAATGAGCAGTTCTTC
TRBV7-8	NA	NA	14	TRBJ2-5	CASSPGFPLETQYF	TGTGCCAGCAGCCCCGGTTTTCCCTTGGAGACCCAGTACTTC
TRBV6-4	NA	TRBD2	15	TRBJ2-1	CASSSLAGGPEEQFF	TGTGCCAGCAGTAGTCTAGCGGGGGGGCCAGAAGAGCAGTTCTTC
TRBV5-1	NA	TRBD2	19	TRBJ2-1	CASSAGLSGGTGSYNEQFF	TGCGCCAGCAGCGCCGGGTTGAGCGGGGGGACCGGCTCCTACAATGAGCAGTTCTTC
TRBV11-2	medium-sized	TRBD2	14	TRBJ2-3	CASRLAGLTDTQYF	TGTGCCAGCAGACTAGCGGGGCTAACAGATACGCAGTATTTT
TRBV7-2	NA	TRBD1	14	TRBJ2-1	CASSVVKGADEQFF	TGTGCCAGCAGCGTAGTTAAGGGGGCGGATGAGCAGTTCTTC
TRBV6-5	NA	TRBD2	13	TRBJ2-5	CASSYGRAGGSHF	TGTGCCAGCAGTTACGGTCGGGCGGGGGGTTCTCACTTC
TRBV4-2	NA	NA	15	TRBJ2-7	CASSQANEGAYEQYF	TGTGCCAGCAGCCAAGCCAATGAGGGGGCCTACGAGCAGTACTTC
TRBV15	NA	NA	15	TRBJ2-5	CATSRDLAARETQYF	TGTGCCACCAGCAGAGATCTTGCGGCGAGGGAGACCCAGTACTTC
TRBV10-3	NA	TRBD2	16	TRBJ2-5	CAISRNPSGGEETQYF	TGTGCCATCAGTCGGAACCCTAGCGGGGGGGAAGAGACCCAGTACTTC
TRBV7-9	NA	TRBD1	15	TRBJ2-3	CASSSTTGFQDTQYF	TGTGCCAGCAGCTCTACGACAGGGTTTCAAGATACGCAGTATTTT
TRBV14	NA	TRBD2	14	TRBJ2-3	CASSTGLAGDTQYF	TGTGCCAGCAGCACCGGACTAGCGGGGGATACGCAGTATTTT
TRBV5-6	NA	TRBD1	14	TRBJ2-7	CASSSGTGSYEQYF	TGTGCCAGCAGCTCCGGGACAGGCTCCTACGAGCAGTACTTC
TRBV19	NA	TRBD1	15	TRBJ1-5	CASSMSGGRNQPQHF	TGTGCCAGTAGTATGTCAGGGGGTAGGAATCAGCCCCAGCATTTT
TRBV7-2	NA	TRBD1	13	TRBJ1-1	CASQGQMNTEAFF	TGTGCCAGTCAGGGACAGATGAACACTGAAGCTTTCTTT
TRBV19	once	NA	14	TRBJ2-1	CASQVAGSYNEQFF	TGTGCCAGCCAAGTAGCCGGCTCCTACAATGAGCAGTTCTTC
TRBV25-1	NA	NA	14	TRBJ2-5	CASRDGISGETQYF	TGTGCCAGCAGAGACGGGATTTCAGGCGAGACCCAGTACTTC
TRBV7-9	NA	TRBD2	15	TRBJ2-5	CASSPLAGAQETQYF	TGTGCCAGCAGCCCTCTAGCGGGCGCCCAAGAGACCCAGTACTTC
TRBV6-2/TRBV6-3	once	NA	14	TRBJ2-3	CASSYGHSTDTQYF	TGTGCCAGCAGTTACGGACACAGCACAGATACGCAGTATTTT